Here is one TCR beta chain with its context. The sample belongs to a study of blood T cell repertoires in COVID-19. The V and J ends lost 1 base and 9 bases respectively, with 16 bases between them. Germline V gene data show CDR1 as MDHEN and CDR2 as SYDVKM. The CDR3 is 16 residues long. Clones were read by immunoSEQ multiplex PCR, and TCRdb kept only the in-frame ones, dropping some. The sample gives 250,000 to 300,000 clones, approximately 88% of which show up once; approximately 10% is in the top ten. This chain uses TRBV28 with TRBJ1-6; D is undetermined. The sample comprised peripheral blood. This sequence originates from a woman in her 70s with COVID-19, enrolled during active disease. CDR3 bases: TGTGCCAGCAGTTTATTCCCTCAAGAAGCCCGTTCACCCCTCCACTTT. As protein: CASSLFPQEARSPLHF.